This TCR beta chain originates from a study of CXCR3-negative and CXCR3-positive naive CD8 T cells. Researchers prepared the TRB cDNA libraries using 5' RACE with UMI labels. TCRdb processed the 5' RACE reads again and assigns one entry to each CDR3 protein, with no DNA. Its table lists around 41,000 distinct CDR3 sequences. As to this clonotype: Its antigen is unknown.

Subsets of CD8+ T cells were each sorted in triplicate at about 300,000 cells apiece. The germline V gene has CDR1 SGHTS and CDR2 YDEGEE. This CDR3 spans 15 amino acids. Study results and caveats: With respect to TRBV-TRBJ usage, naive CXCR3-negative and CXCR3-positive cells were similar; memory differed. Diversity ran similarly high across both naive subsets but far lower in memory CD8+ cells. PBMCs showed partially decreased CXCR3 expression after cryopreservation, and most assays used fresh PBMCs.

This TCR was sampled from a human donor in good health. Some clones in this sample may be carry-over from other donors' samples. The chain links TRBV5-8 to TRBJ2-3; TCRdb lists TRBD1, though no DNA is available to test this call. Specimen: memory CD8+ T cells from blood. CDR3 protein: CASSKLQPVTDTQYF.